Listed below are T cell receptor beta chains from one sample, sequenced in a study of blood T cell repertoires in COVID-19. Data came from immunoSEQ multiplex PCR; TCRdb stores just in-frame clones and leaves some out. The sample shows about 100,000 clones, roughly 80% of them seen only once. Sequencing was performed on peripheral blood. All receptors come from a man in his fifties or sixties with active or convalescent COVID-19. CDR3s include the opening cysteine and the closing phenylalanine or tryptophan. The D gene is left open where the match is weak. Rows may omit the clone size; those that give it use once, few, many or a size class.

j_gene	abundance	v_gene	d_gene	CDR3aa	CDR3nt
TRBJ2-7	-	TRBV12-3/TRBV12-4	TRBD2	CASRQGLVLEQYF	TGTGCCAGCAGACAGGGACTAGTCCTTGAGCAGTACTTC
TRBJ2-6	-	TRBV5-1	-	CASAAEGVGGANVLTF	TGCGCCAGCGCCGCGGAGGGAGTCGGAGGGGCCAACGTCCTGACTTTC
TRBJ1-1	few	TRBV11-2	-	CASSRGVNTEAFF	TGTGCCAGCAGCAGGGGTGTGAACACTGAAGCTTTCTTT
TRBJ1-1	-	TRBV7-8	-	CASSLERDTEAFF	TGTGCCAGCAGCTTAGAGAGGGACACTGAAGCTTTCTTT
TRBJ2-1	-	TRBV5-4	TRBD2	CASSHLAGGTYNEQFF	TGTGCCAGCAGCCACCTAGCGGGAGGTACCTACAATGAGCAGTTCTTC
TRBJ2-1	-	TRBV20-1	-	CSASTTRKNNEQFF	TGCAGTGCTAGTACCACTAGAAAAAACAATGAGCAGTTCTTC
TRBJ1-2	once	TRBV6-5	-	CASSLNPTAIYGYTF	TGTGCCAGCAGTTTGAATCCGACTGCTATCTATGGCTACACCTTC
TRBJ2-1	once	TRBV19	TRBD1	CASSIVTGGQFF	TGTGCCAGTAGTATAGTCACAGGGGGGCAGTTCTTC
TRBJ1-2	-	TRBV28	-	CASSLAGEGNYGYTF	TGTGCCAGCAGTTTGGCAGGGGAGGGTAACTATGGCTACACCTTC
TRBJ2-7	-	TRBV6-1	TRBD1	CASSDPFGTANYEQYF	TGTGCCAGCAGTGACCCATTTGGGACAGCAAACTACGAGCAGTACTTC
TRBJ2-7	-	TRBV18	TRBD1	CASSLEGAVPTRQYF	TGTGCCAGCTCACTTGAGGGGGCCGTCCCTACGAGGCAGTACTTC
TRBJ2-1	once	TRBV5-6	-	CASSIRQGEQFF	TGTGCCAGCAGCATACGTCAGGGTGAGCAGTTCTTC
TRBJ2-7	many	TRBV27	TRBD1	CATGAGDRGSYEQYF	TGTGCCACCGGGGCGGGGGACAGGGGCTCCTACGAGCAGTACTTC
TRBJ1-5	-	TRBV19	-	CASSIEVAGEGPPQHF	TGTGCCAGTAGTATAGAGGTGGCAGGGGAAGGGCCGCCCCAGCATTTT
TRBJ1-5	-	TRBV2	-	CASSVAGANRDQPQHF	TGTGCCAGCAGTGTGGCAGGGGCGAACCGGGATCAGCCCCAGCATTTT
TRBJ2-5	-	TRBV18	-	CASSPSQETQYF	TGTGCCAGCTCACCATCACAAGAGACCCAGTACTTC
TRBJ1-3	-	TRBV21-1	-	CASSKATGEDSGNTIYF	TGTGCCAGCAGCAAAGCAACAGGGGAGGACTCTGGAAACACCATATATTTT
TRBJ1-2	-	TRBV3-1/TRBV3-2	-	CASSQSHYGYTF	TGTGCCAGCAGCCAGAGCCACTATGGCTACACCTTC